The T cell receptor (beta chain) under discussion was sequenced for a study of technical replicates of blood from several donors. This table comes from immunoSEQ multiplex PCR, and its TCRdb copy is limited to in-frame clones, with some not included. This repertoire shows approximately 59,000 clones, approximately 83% found once; its top ten account for about 4.8%. CDR1 and CDR2 from the germline V gene are SGHNT and YYREEE (reference sequence). V shed 0 bases and J 4 bases; nucleotides not matched to a gene: 6. The length of the CDR3 is 15 residues. This chain uses TRBV5-4 with TRBJ2-7, with TRBD1 identical over 8 bases. Input material: PBMCs. The receptor was derived from a human donor in good health. Some clones in this sample may be carry-over from other donors' samples. DNA for the CDR3: TGTGCCAGCAGCTTGGACAGGGGGAGTTTGTACGAGCAGTACTTC. This translates into CASSLDRGSLYEQYF.